These 14 T cell receptor beta chains came from one sample sequenced in a study of cytomegalovirus exposure and HLA in healthy donors. With 60 Vbeta and 13 Jbeta primers, the PCR was carried out. Sequencing used immunoSEQ multiplex PCR; TCRdb keeps in-frame clones, though not all of them. The sample shows 150,000 to 180,000 clones, roughly 83% of them seen only once. The specimen was PBMCs. The receptors come from a young man in good health and CMV-seropositive.

This chain links TRBV7-9 with TRBJ1-4; D perhaps matches TRBD1 (5 bases). The germline V gene encodes CDR1 SEHNR and CDR2 FQNEAQ (reference sequence). Trimming removed 3 bases at V and 8 bases at J, with 13 bases between. The CDR3 is 14 amino acids. The CDR3 bases are TGTGCCAGCAGCTTTGGAGGGACCCCGGAAAAACTGTTTTTT. Protein: CASSFGGTPEKLFF.

The chain carries TRBV27 and TRBJ2-7; the match to TRBD1 covers 8 bases. CDR1 is MNHEY, CDR2 SMNVEV, per germline (reference sequence). V lost 5 bases to trimming and J lost 4 bases; unmatched junction nucleotides: 4. This CDR3 region has 13 residues. CDR3 in DNA: TGTGCCAGCAGTAGGACAGGGTGGTACGAGCAGTACTTC. As protein: CASSRTGWYEQYF.

The chain couples TRBV9 to TRBJ1-6; D may be TRBD1 (6 bases). The CDR3 covers 17 residues. From germline, CDR1 is SGDLS and CDR2 YYNGEE. The V end lost 0 bases, the J end lost 9 bases, and 19 bases lay between the germline ends. The CDR3 DNA is TGTGCCAGCAGCGTAGATAGGGGGGGCCCTAGTAGTTCACCCCTCCACTTT. Translation gives CASSVDRGGPSSSPLHF.

The chain uses TRBV7-9 and TRBJ2-1; 9 bases are shared with TRBD2. Germline loops: CDR1 SEHNR, CDR2 FQNEAQ (reference sequence). CDR3 length equals 15 residues. J lost 8 bases, V lost 2 bases, and 7 bases had no gene match. CDR3 region: CASSLWAGGRDEQFF. The CDR3 coding sequence is TGTGCCAGCAGCTTATGGGCGGGGGGGCGGGATGAGCAGTTCTTC.

The J gene is TRBJ2-5, the V gene TRBV18; tentative D call: TRBD2 (6 bases). V lost 2 bases and J 4 bases, leaving 8 bases between the germline ends. The length of the CDR3 is 13 residues. Germline V CDR1 and CDR2: KGHSH, LQKENI. CDR3 loop: CASSPRGGETQYF. In nucleotides, the CDR3 is TGTGCCAGCTCACCAAGGGGAGGAGAGACCCAGTACTTC.

J is TRBJ2-3 and V is TRBV4-3, with 9 bases that match TRBD2. Germline V gene sequence: CDR1 LGHNA, CDR2 YSLEER. The V and J ends lost 4 bases and 4 bases, in that order; junction bases with no gene match: 3. This CDR3 comprises 14 residues. This chain's CDR3 is CASSLGLAADTQYF. In DNA, the CDR3 is TGCGCCAGCAGCCTGGGACTAGCAGCAGATACGCAGTATTTT.

The V call is TRBV27, the J call TRBJ2-7, with 10 positions matching TRBD1. V lost 5 bases, J lost 3 bases, and 7 bases stayed unmatched. CDR1 MNHEY and CDR2 SMNVEV come from the germline V gene (reference sequence). There are 15 residues in the CDR3. The CDR3 here is CASSPDRGASYEQYF. The DNA for the CDR3 is TGTGCCAGCAGTCCGGACAGGGGGGCGAGCTACGAGCAGTACTTC.

This sequence joins TRBV2 and TRBJ1-1; D is perhaps TRBD1 (5 bases). CDR1 is SNHLY and CDR2 is FYNNEI in the germline V gene. V gave up 6 bases and J gave up 4 bases, with 18 bases separating them. CDR3 length: 15 amino acids. CDR3 protein: CASRRDSGVATEAFF. The CDR3 bases are TGTGCCAGCAGGAGGGACTCTGGGGTGGCCACTGAAGCTTTCTTT.

This clone was seen just once. The chain carries TRBV19 and TRBJ1-5; 9 bases match TRBD1. This CDR3 spans 15 amino acids. Germline V gene lookup returns CDR1 LNHDA and CDR2 SQIVND (reference sequence). J lost 5 bases, V lost 5 bases, and 7 bases had no gene match. The CDR3 DNA reads as TGTGCCAGTAGTGAAAGACAGGGGGATCATCAGCCCCAGCATTTT. Residues: CASSERQGDHQPQHF.

This clone was observed a few times. V usage is TRBV15 and J usage is TRBJ2-2; the match to TRBD1 covers 8 bases. The V segment lost 5 bases and the J segment 9 bases; nucleotides outside the gene matches: 11. Germline CDR1 is LNHNV and CDR2 is YYDKDF (reference sequence). CDR3 length equals 15 residues. The CDR3 DNA reads as TGTGCCACCAGCGGCGGACAGGGCGTCGTTCGGGAGCTGTTTTTT. Its protein is CATSGGQGVVRELFF.

The rearrangement uses TRBV9 and TRBJ1-6; 12 nucleotides match TRBD1. Looked up from germline, CDR1 is SGDLS and CDR2 is YYNGEE. V gave up 3 bases and J gave up 10 bases; unmatched junction bases: 5. The CDR3 totals 15 residues. CDR3 protein: CASSGGQGAKSPLHF. CDR3 DNA: TGTGCCAGCAGCGGGGGACAGGGGGCAAAGTCACCCCTCCACTTT.

The chain links TRBV6-5 to TRBJ2-1, with 8 bases aligning to TRBD2. CDR3 length equals 14 residues. The V gene's germline CDR1 is MNHEY and CDR2 SVGAGI. After removal of 5 bases from V and 2 bases from J, the junction contained 2 bases not matched to a gene. The CDR3 nucleotides read TGTGCCAGCAGTAGAGCGGGAGCCTACAATGAGCAGTTCTTC. Translated: CASSRAGAYNEQFF.

V and J are TRBV5-4 and TRBJ1-1; D remains unclear. Trimming shortened V by 7 bases and J by 0 bases, and 13 bases separated the two germline ends. The germline CDR1 and CDR2 sequences are SGHNT and YYREEE (reference sequence). The CDR3 has 14 amino acids. DNA for the CDR3: TGTGCCAGCGAGCGGAAACCTATGAACACTGAAGCTTTCTTT. Residues: CASERKPMNTEAFF.

J is TRBJ1-1 and V is TRBV10-3, with a tentative D call TRBD1 (6 bases). The V gene lost 9 bases and the J gene lost 4 bases, with 18 bases spanning the gap. The CDR3 consists of 14 residues. Germline CDR1 reads ENHRY; CDR2 reads SYGVKD. CDR3 in amino acids: CAIGEQGQFTEAFF. The CDR3, as DNA: TGTGCCATTGGGGAGCAGGGGCAGTTCACTGAAGCTTTCTTT.